This T cell receptor (beta chain) originates from a study of Ad26.COV2.S vaccination and SARS-CoV-2 variants. As for the study in general: Ad26.COV2.S, an intramuscular injection, was given once or twice 56 days apart.

TCRdb keeps only in-frame clones here, not all; method: immunoSEQ multiplex PCR. The repertoire has about 390,000 clones, 75% to 90% of them found once; the top ten carry 3.5%. CDR3 size: 15 residues. V gave up 1 base and J gave up 0 bases, with 7 bases separating them. CDR1 is MGHRA and CDR2 is YSYEKL in the germline V gene. In regard to this clone: Its antigen is not known.

Whole-study results and caveats: Post-vaccination spike-specific CD8+ and CD4+ T cell responses reportedly had substantial breadth.

Treatment given: roughly 20 received Ad26.COV2.S at low or high dose, single or two shots; several received placebo; per-sample allocation not given. On day 63 after the first injection, vaccine and placebo recipients gave samples. Sequencing used peripheral blood, obtained in a trial of Ad26.COV2.S vaccine versus placebo. The rearrangement joins TRBV4-1 to TRBJ1-5; no definite D call. The clonotype comes from a person between 18 and 59 years old who received the Ad26.COV2.S COVID-19 vaccine or a placebo. In DNA form, the CDR3 reads TGCGCCAGCAGCCAAGTACCCGTTAGCAATCAGCCCCAGCATTTT. It codes for CASSQVPVSNQPQHF.